The 25 T cell receptor beta chains below all came from one sample that was sequenced in a study of read filtering for tumor transcriptome and immune sequencing. The library was built from about 400 ng RNA with molecular barcoded adaptors for alpha/delta and beta/gamma chains. From the reads, TCRdb called clonotypes with MiXCR, one entry per CDR3 protein. The repertoire holds 75,000 to 95,000 distinct CDR3 sequences, with about 22% as singletons. Sequenced material: a population of CD138-negative cells sorted from bone marrow. The receptors were sampled from a donor at least 40 years old with multiple myeloma.

This clonotype was counted at least ten times. The chain couples TRBV6-6 to TRBJ1-2; D is unresolved. Germline CDR1 and CDR2: MNHNY and SVGAGI (reference sequence). The V and J ends lost 6 bases and 8 bases respectively, with 10 bases between them. CDR3 size: 11 residues. Here the CDR3 reads CASRSGRGYTF. The CDR3, as DNA: TGTGCCAGCAGGAGCGGACGAGGCTACACCTTC.

Comments on this clonotype: Sequence at one end of the junction differs from germline and may be a read error. The gene calls are TRBV7-9 and TRBJ1-2; D is ambiguous. CDR1 and CDR2 from the germline V gene are SEHNR and FQNEAQ (reference sequence). This CDR3 region has 13 residues. The CDR3 nucleotides read TGTGCCAGCAGCCTGATATTAGGCTATGGCTCCACCTTC. Translating gives CASSLILGYGSTF. The entire variable domain, with the rest obtained from reference TRBV7-9 and TRBJ1-2, is as follows: DTGVSQNPRHKITKRGQNVTFRCDPISEHNRLYWYRQTLGQGPEFLTYFQNEAQLEKSRLLSDRFSAERPKGSFSTLEIQRTEQGDSAMYLCASSLILGYGSTFGSGTRLTVV.

This clonotype has only a few counts. The chain has TRBV2 and TRBJ2-2; D gene uncertain. Germline V gene sequence: CDR1 SNHLY, CDR2 FYNNEI. The CDR3 is 14 residues long. Between the trimmed V and J ends, which lost 3 bases and 3 bases, there was a span of 8 bases. DNA for the CDR3: TGTGCCAGCAGTGACCCTGGGGACACCGGGGAGCTGTTTTTT. Amino acids: CASSDPGDTGELFF. Using reference TRBV2 and TRBJ2-2 for the parts outside the CDR3, the full variable domain is EPEVTQTPSHQVTQMGQEVILRCVPISNHLYFYWYRQILGQKVEFLVSFYNNEISEKSEIFDDQFSVERPDGSNFTLKIRSTKLEDSAMYFCASSDPGDTGELFFGEGSRLTVL.

In this sample, this clonotype turned up many times. This chain connects TRBV4-2 to TRBJ2-3; TRBD2 matches 9 bases. The J segment lost 6 bases and the V segment lost 6 bases, leaving 13 bases of the junction unmatched. The V gene's germline CDR1 is LGHNA and CDR2 YNFKEQ. CDR3 length: 16 amino acids. CDR3 region: CASSPFPGLAPDTQYF. DNA of the CDR3: TGTGCCAGCAGTCCTTTCCCGGGACTAGCCCCCGATACGCAGTATTTT.

Worth noting for this clonotype: A far more abundant clone sits one base away, making this likely a read error. The CDR3 bases are TGTACCAGCAGCCAAGCCAGATCCTACGAGCAGTACTTC. Its translation is CTSSQARSYEQYF. V is TRBV14 and J is TRBJ2-5; D is undetermined. TRBJ2-7 explains the end of the DNA better; the J call may be wrong. The CDR3 contains 13 residues. Germline CDR1 is SGHDN and CDR2 is FVKESK.

In regard to this clonotype: A much larger clone differs by one base, so this may be a read error. V gene TRBV27 combines with J gene TRBJ2-3, with 12 positions matching TRBD1. Looked up from germline, CDR1 is MNHEY and CDR2 is SMNVEV (reference sequence). This CDR3 contains 15 residues. CDR3 loop: CSSSVGTGGMDTQYF. The CDR3 nucleotides read TGTTCCAGCAGTGTCGGGACAGGGGGCATGGATACGCAGTATTTT.

This clonotype has only a few counts. The CDR3 loop is CASSGPGGGNQPQHF. The DNA of the CDR3 is TGTGCCAGCAGCGGACCAGGGGGCGGCAATCAGCCCCAGCATTTT. The genes are TRBV28 and TRBJ1-5; 8 nucleotides match TRBD1. The CDR3 has 15 amino acids. Germline CDR1 is MDHEN and CDR2 is SYDVKM. V was clipped by 6 bases and J by 2 bases; unmatched bases: 6. The full variable domain, its missing parts supplied by reference TRBV28 and TRBJ1-5, is DVKVTQSSRYLVKRTGEKVFLECVQDMDHENMFWYRQDPGLGLRLIYFSYDVKMKEKGDIPEGYSVSREKKERFSLILESASTNQTSMYLCASSGPGGGNQPQHFGDGTRLSIL.

This rearrangement joins TRBV20-1 to TRBJ2-7; a weak D match, TRBD2 (5 bases). The V gene's germline CDR1 is DFQATT and CDR2 SNEGSKA (reference sequence). The CDR3 spans 16 residues. CDR3 region: CSGEMSSTHWAREQYF. Written as DNA, the CDR3 is TGCAGCGGGGAAATGAGCAGTACCCACTGGGCGCGCGAGCAGTACTTC.

This clonotype was counted only a few times. The chain recombines TRBV19 with TRBJ1-2; 8 bases are a match to TRBD1. CDR1 LNHDA and CDR2 SQIVND come from the germline V gene (reference sequence). The CDR3 has 14 residues. The ends lost 3 bases at V and 3 bases at J; junction bases unmatched: 3. Here the CDR3 DNA reads TGTGCCAGTAGTATTCGGACAGGGCACTATGGCTACACCTTC. Translation gives CASSIRTGHYGYTF.

The chain joins TRBV10-3 to TRBJ1-1; D remains unclear. This CDR3 region has 14 residues. Germline CDR1 is ENHRY and CDR2 is SYGVKD. The V gene lost 0 bases and the J gene lost 4 bases, with 9 bases spanning the gap. The DNA for the CDR3 is TGTGCCATCAGTGAGTCAGACCGCGGCACTGAAGCTTTCTTT. Protein product: CAISESDRGTEAFF.

CDR3 protein: CASSPYTGLPDTQYF. Here the CDR3 DNA reads TGTGCCAGCAGTCCCTACACAGGGTTGCCAGATACGCAGTATTTT. The chain links TRBV28 to TRBJ2-3, with D maybe TRBD1 (6 bases). The CDR3 has 15 amino acids. In germline, CDR1 is MDHEN, CDR2 SYDVKM. The V gene lost 5 bases and the J gene lost 4 bases, with 16 bases spanning the gap.

A word on this clonotype: A read error may explain this, as a much larger clone is one base away. The rearrangement uses TRBV28 and TRBJ1-5; D perhaps matches TRBD1 (6 bases). There are 16 residues in the CDR3. In germline, CDR1 is MDHEN, CDR2 SYDVKM. The CDR3 DNA is TGTGCCAGCGGTTTATACAGGGTTTATAGCAATCAGCCCCAGCATTTT. It specifies CASGLYRVYSNQPQHF.

This clonotype was seen many times. V and J are TRBV28 and TRBJ2-1, with a weak D call TRBD1 (6 bases). The CDR3 contains 14 residues. Germline V gives CDR1 MDHEN, CDR2 SYDVKM. Trimming took off 6 bases at V and 3 bases at J, with 12 bases between the two ends. The CDR3 spells CASRSRTVYNEQFF. The CDR3 DNA reads TGTGCCAGCAGATCACGGACAGTCTACAATGAGCAGTTCTTC.

This clonotype was seen repeatedly, ten times or more. CDR3 sequence: CASSADRGETEAFF. The CDR3 DNA sequence: TGCGCCAGCAGTGCGGACAGGGGGGAAACTGAAGCTTTCTTT. The J gene is TRBJ1-1, the V gene TRBV10-2, with 10 bases matching TRBD1. Germline CDR1 and CDR2: WSHSY and SAAADI. With V trimmed by 4 bases and J by 5 bases, 4 bases remained unmatched. The CDR3 contains 14 residues.

This clonotype was detected only once. This clone may be a read error of a much larger clone one base away. The J gene is TRBJ1-5, the V gene TRBV12-3 or TRBV12-4, with TRBD1 as a possible D gene (5 bases). This CDR3 has 14 amino acids. With 6 bases removed from V and 7 bases from J, the gap between germline ends came to 16 bases. The CDR3: CASSFHQGMQPQHF. The CDR3 DNA reads as TGTGCCAGCAGCTTTCACCAGGGTATGCAGCCCCAGCATTTT.

This clonotype was picked up many times. This sequence joins TRBV29-1 and TRBJ2-2; no reliable D call. The V gene's germline CDR1 is SQVTM and CDR2 ANQGSEA. V lost 4 bases to trimming and J lost 0 bases, with 3 bases between them. This CDR3 has 12 residues. This CDR3 reads CSVVANTGELFF. Here the CDR3 DNA reads TGCAGCGTTGTGGCGAACACCGGGGAGCTGTTTTTT.

As to this clonotype: With a much larger clone just one base away, this may be a read error. The rearrangement uses TRBV5-1 and TRBJ2-6, with TRBD1 matching over 8 bases. The V gene's germline CDR1 is SGHRS and CDR2 YFSETQ. This CDR3 region has 16 residues. Losses at the gene ends were 7 bases for V and 4 bases for J; bases not matched to a gene: 10. The CDR3 DNA is TGCGCCAGCGGCAATGGACAGGGTCGCGGGGCCAACGTCCTGACTTTC. As protein: CASGNGQGRGANVLTF.

Ten or more counts support this clonotype. The rearrangement links TRBV11-2 to TRBJ2-3; TRBD2 aligns across 12 bases. The CDR3 has 16 residues. With 0 bases clipped from V and 4 bases from J, the junction kept 2 bases outside the gene matches. Per the germline V gene, CDR1 is SGHAT and CDR2 is FQNNGV. CDR3 in DNA: TGTGCCAGCAGCTTAGATCCTAGCGGGGGGGCAGATACGCAGTATTTT. It specifies CASSLDPSGGADTQYF.

The table lists this clonotype with many counts. The chain uses TRBV20-1 and TRBJ2-1; 12 bases line up with TRBD2. Germline CDR1 is DFQATT and CDR2 is SNEGSKA (reference sequence). This CDR3 has 17 residues. V lost 5 bases to trimming and J lost 0 bases; unmatched junction nucleotides: 8. CDR3 sequence: CSARTSGGTRSYNEQFF. CDR3 sequence (DNA): TGCAGTGCTCGCACTAGCGGGGGGACTCGCTCCTACAATGAGCAGTTCTTC.

This chain connects TRBV19 to TRBJ1-6, with a tentative D call TRBD1 (6 bases). The germline V gene has CDR1 LNHDA and CDR2 SQIVND (reference sequence). V lost 4 bases and J lost 4, with 14 bases in between. This CDR3 is 16 amino acids long. Here the CDR3 DNA reads TGTGCCAGTAGTAAAAACAGGGACCAGTATAATTCACCCCTCCACTTT. Translating gives CASSKNRDQYNSPLHF. Using reference TRBV19 and TRBJ1-6 for the parts outside the CDR3, the full variable domain is DGGITQSPKYLFRKEGQNVTLSCEQNLNHDAMYWYRQDPGQGLRLIYYSQIVNDFQKGDIAEGYSVSREKKESFPLTVTSAQKNPTAFYLCASSKNRDQYNSPLHFGNGTRLTVT.

Comments on this clonotype: The CDR3 ends on some other residue instead of the conserved phenylalanine or tryptophan, so this is likely a read error. The DNA is omitted, as the CDR3 cannot be located on it reliably, and the CDR3 follows TCRdb's listing. V is TRBV5-8 and J is TRBJ2-1; no check of the table's D call, TRBD1, against the DNA was made. Germline V gives CDR1 SGHTS, CDR2 YDEGEE. The CDR3 totals 12 residues, both ends included. CDR3 sequence: CASSFPGTVLFC.

V usage is TRBV19 and J usage is TRBJ2-5; D not certain. The CDR3 has 12 amino acids. CDR1 is LNHDA and CDR2 is SQIVND in the germline V gene (reference sequence). The germline V and J ends were trimmed by 5 bases and 6 bases, with 10 bases remaining between them. The DNA of the CDR3 is TGTGCCAGTAGTTCAGACTGGAAGACCCAGTACTTC. It is translated as CASSSDWKTQYF.

A note on this clonotype: A much larger clone is a single base away; this may be a read error. V and J are TRBV5-1 and TRBJ2-5; 9 positions match TRBD2. Per the germline V gene, CDR1 is SGHRS and CDR2 is YFSETQ. Trimming cost V 9 bases and J 5 bases; bases outside gene matches: 8. The CDR3 has 13 residues. CDR3 sequence: CANSLAGRETQYF. The CDR3 DNA is TGCGCCAACAGTCTAGCGGGGAGGGAGACCCAGTACTTC.

For this clonotype: A read error is possible here, since a much larger clone lies one base away. The chain links TRBV2 to TRBJ2-3; the match to TRBD2 covers 10 bases. Trimming took 11 bases from V and 1 from J; bases not matched to a gene: 9. The CDR3 is made up of 15 amino acids. Germline CDR1 is SNHLY and CDR2 is FYNNEI. The CDR3 region is CAGTISGGRTDTQYF. CDR3 DNA: TGTGCCGGCACCATTAGCGGGGGGCGCACAGATACGCAGTATTTT. Variable domain in full (rest from reference TRBV2 and TRBJ2-3): EPEVTQTPSHQVTQMGQEVILRCVPISNHLYFYWYRQILGQKVEFLVSFYNNEISEKSEIFDDQFSVERPDGSNFTLKIRSTKLEDSAMYFCAGTISGGRTDTQYFGPGTRLTVL.

This clonotype was recorded many times. This chain joins TRBV7-9 and TRBJ2-4; D remains ambiguous. CDR1 is SEHNR, CDR2 FQNEAQ, per germline (reference sequence). Trimming removed 4 bases from V and 6 bases from J, with 7 bases in between. CDR3 length equals 12 residues. CDR3 loop: CASSSELNIQYF. The CDR3 nucleotides read TGTGCCAGCAGCTCCGAACTAAACATTCAGTACTTC.